This passage covers 20 T cell receptor beta chains from one sample sequenced in a study of OX40 agonist ivuxolimab in advanced cancers. The protocol was immunoSEQ multiplex PCR, while the TCRdb copy is restricted to in-frame clones and leaves out a portion. The sample lists under 95,000 clones; about 83% were seen once. Sequenced material: CD4+ or CD8+ T cells sorted from blood, taken in a trial of the OX40 agonist ivuxolimab. The origin of the receptors is an adult with an advanced solid tumor such as melanoma, head and neck, liver or kidney cancer.

This clone is a singleton in its sample. V gene TRBV11-2 combines with J gene TRBJ1-2; perhaps TRBD1 as D (6 bases). In germline, CDR1 is SGHAT, CDR2 FQNNGV. Trimming took off 5 bases at V and 4 bases at J, with 14 bases between the two ends. The CDR3 runs to 14 residues. CDR3 region: CASSLGEGGYGYTF. The CDR3 DNA is TGTGCCAGCAGCCTAGGGGAGGGGGGCTATGGCTACACCTTC.

This chain joins TRBV28 and TRBJ2-7; 12 bases are a match to TRBD2. The CDR3 is made up of 16 amino acids. Per germline, CDR1 MDHEN and CDR2 SYDVKM. J lost 2 bases, V lost 5 bases, and 7 bases had no gene match. In DNA, the CDR3 is TGTGCCAGCAGTCGAAGGACTAGCGGGATCCCCTACGAGCAGTACTTC. This codes for CASSRRTSGIPYEQYF. The full variable domain, its missing parts supplied by reference TRBV28 and TRBJ2-7, is DVKVTQSSRYLVKRTGEKVFLECVQDMDHENMFWYRQDPGLGLRLIYFSYDVKMKEKGDIPEGYSVSREKKERFSLILESASTNQTSMYLCASSRRTSGIPYEQYFGPGTRLTVT.

This rearrangement joins TRBV5-4 to TRBJ2-5; D is undetermined. The germline gives CDR1 SGHNT, CDR2 YYREEE (reference sequence). The V end was cut by 0 bases, the J end by 5 bases, with 11 bases between. The CDR3 length is 14 residues. CDR3 sequence (DNA): TGTGCCAGCAGCTTGGCCGGCAGTGGGGAGACCCAGTACTTC. Its protein is CASSLAGSGETQYF.

The chain is built from TRBV30 and TRBJ1-2, with TRBD1 matching 9 bases. There are 13 residues in the CDR3. CDR1 and CDR2 from the germline V gene are GTSNPN and SVGIG (reference sequence). V shed 1 base and J 7 bases; nucleotides not matched to a gene: 4. CDR3 region: CAWSGTGAGGYTF. In DNA, the CDR3 is TGTGCCTGGAGTGGGACAGGGGCGGGTGGCTACACCTTC.

This chain joins TRBV4-2 and TRBJ1-2; 7 nucleotides agree with TRBD1. V trimming: 0 bases; J trimming: 5 bases; junction bases outside the gene matches: 15. This CDR3 spans 18 amino acids. Germline CDR1 and CDR2: LGHNA and YNFKEQ. In nucleotides, the CDR3 is TGTGCCAGCAGCCAAGATGCACAGGGGAATGTTAGGGGATATGGCTACACCTTC. Residues: CASSQDAQGNVRGYGYTF.

J is TRBJ1-4 and V is TRBV15, with D perhaps matching TRBD1 (6 bases). V dropped 1 base and J dropped 4 bases, with 10 bases sitting between them. Germline V gives CDR1 LNHNV, CDR2 YYDKDF (reference sequence). The CDR3 sequence is 15 residues long. CDR3 region: CATSRGGQYNEKLFF. The CDR3, as DNA: TGTGCCACCAGCAGAGGAGGACAGTATAATGAAAAACTGTTTTTT.

The CDR3 reads CASSAPGLAGGPGTGELFF. The CDR3 nucleotides read TGTGCCAGCAGCGCGCCGGGACTAGCGGGAGGGCCGGGGACCGGGGAGCTGTTTTTT. The rearrangement uses TRBV7-9 and TRBJ2-2; 16 bases align to TRBD2. Germline CDR1 reads SEHNR; CDR2 reads FQNEAQ (reference sequence). After removal of 5 bases from V and 5 bases from J, the junction contained 11 bases not matched to a gene. The CDR3 runs to 19 residues.

The rearrangement links TRBV5-1 to TRBJ2-7; tentatively, D is TRBD1 (6 bases). Germline V gene lookup returns CDR1 SGHRS and CDR2 YFSETQ. CDR3 size: 13 residues. V lost 0 bases and J lost 3, with 7 bases in between. The CDR3 bases are TGCGCCAGCAGCTTGGAGGACAGCTACGAGCAGTACTTC. It encodes CASSLEDSYEQYF.

Worth noting for this clone: Germline and junction disagree at one end, which may indicate a read error. The CDR3 region is CASSLGQGQPQHF. The DNA for the CDR3 is TGTGCCAGCAGTTTAGGGCAGGGACAGCCCCAGCATTTT. V usage is TRBV7-8 and J usage is TRBJ1-5; the D gene is possibly TRBD1 (5 bases). The CDR3 totals 13 residues. Looked up from germline, CDR1 is SGHVS and CDR2 is FQNEAQ.

The rearrangement uses TRBV30 and TRBJ2-3, with D possibly being TRBD2 (6 bases). Trimming left V 2 bases short and J 4 bases short, with 10 bases between. Germline V gene sequence: CDR1 GTSNPN, CDR2 SVGIG (reference sequence). The CDR3 consists of 13 residues. The CDR3 DNA follows: TGTGCCTGGAGTAGCGGGTTGCCAGATACGCAGTATTTT. This sequence encodes CAWSSGLPDTQYF.

This chain joins TRBV11-3 and TRBJ2-7, with 12 bases fitting TRBD1. The V and J ends lost 5 bases and 7 bases, in that order; junction bases with no gene match: 6. The CDR3 is made up of 14 amino acids. The V gene's germline CDR1 is SGHNT and CDR2 YENEEA. The CDR3 loop is CASSQGQGAREQYF. CDR3 bases: TGTGCCAGCAGCCAGGGACAGGGGGCGAGAGAGCAGTACTTC.

This chain uses TRBV14 with TRBJ2-5; 10 bases match TRBD2. This CDR3 has 14 amino acids. CDR1 is SGHDN and CDR2 is FVKESK in the germline V gene. The ends lost 4 bases at V and 5 bases at J; junction bases unmatched: 4. In DNA, the CDR3 is TGTGCCAGCAGCCCCTTAGCGGGGGGTGAGACCCAGTACTTC. Residues: CASSPLAGGETQYF.

This clone was recorded once. The rearrangement links TRBV19 to TRBJ2-2; tentatively, D is TRBD1 (6 bases). Trimming took 8 bases from V and 6 from J, leaving 22 bases between them. CDR3 length equals 16 residues. Germline CDR1 is LNHDA and CDR2 is SQIVND (reference sequence). CDR3 sequence (DNA): TGTGCCAGTCGGATCGGACAGTTGGGTCTACCCGGGGAGCTGTTTTTT. Protein product: CASRIGQLGLPGELFF.

This clone came up a few times. The chain uses TRBV30 and TRBJ1-1; 8 bases align to TRBD1. In germline, CDR1 is GTSNPN, CDR2 SVGIG (reference sequence). The CDR3 consists of 12 residues. With 2 bases clipped from V and 13 bases from J, the junction kept 9 bases outside the gene matches. DNA of the CDR3: TGTGCCTGGAGTCCGAGGACAGGGTGGGTTTTCTTT. Protein: CAWSPRTGWVFF.

The chain links TRBV29-1 to TRBJ2-7; D may be TRBD2 (6 bases). The CDR3 is 12 residues long. The germline V and J ends were trimmed by 7 bases and 3 bases, with 13 bases remaining between them. Germline CDR1 SQVTM, CDR2 ANQGSEA. The CDR3 reads CSAQLGSYEQYF. The CDR3 DNA is TGCAGCGCCCAACTCGGGAGCTACGAGCAGTACTTC.

The chain employs TRBV19 and TRBJ2-1, with TRBD2 as a possible D gene (5 bases). The CDR3 is 15 amino acids. V dropped 7 bases and J dropped 7 bases, with 20 bases sitting between them. Germline-derived CDR1 and CDR2 are LNHDA and SQIVND (reference sequence). CDR3 protein: CASMAGGRGWNEQFF. In nucleotides, the CDR3 is TGTGCCAGTATGGCGGGCGGTCGAGGATGGAATGAGCAGTTCTTC.

The gene calls are TRBV30 and TRBJ2-3; 9 bases are shared with TRBD2. Trimming at V came to 3 bases and at J to 1 base, leaving 8 bases not matched to a gene. CDR1 is GTSNPN, CDR2 SVGIG, per germline (reference sequence). The length of the CDR3 is 16 residues. CDR3 sequence (DNA): TGTGCCTGGAGGGATCTGCAGCGGGGGGGCACAGATACGCAGTATTTT. It codes for CAWRDLQRGGTDTQYF.

The CDR3 loop is CATTSTDTQYF. CDR3 in DNA: TGTGCCACAACTAGCACAGATACGCAGTATTTT. The chain has TRBV19 and TRBJ2-3; unclear D gene. CDR3 size: 11 residues. The ends were cut back, 10 bases at V and 0 bases at J, with 5 bases in the middle. Germline CDR1 reads LNHDA; CDR2 reads SQIVND (reference sequence).

The chain joins TRBV14 to TRBJ1-5; D not resolved. Germline CDR1 reads SGHDN; CDR2 reads FVKESK. This CDR3 comprises 15 residues. V lost 4 bases and J lost 0, with 10 bases in between. CDR3 protein: CASSLGSYSNQPQHF. CDR3 coding DNA: TGTGCCAGCAGCCTTGGGAGTTATAGCAATCAGCCCCAGCATTTT.

The chain is built from TRBV19 and TRBJ1-1; 7 bases align to TRBD1. The CDR3 loop spans 14 amino acids. J gave up 5 bases and V 7 bases, and 10 bases lay outside the gene matches. Germline CDR1 is LNHDA and CDR2 is SQIVND (reference sequence). The CDR3 region is CASITTGRGTEAFF. As DNA, the CDR3 is TGTGCCAGTATCACGACAGGGAGGGGGACTGAAGCTTTCTTT.